This is a list of T cell receptor beta chains from one sample in a study of beta chain features in type 1 diabetes. The method was immunoSEQ multiplex PCR; TCRdb's version includes in-frame clones alone and lacks a portion of them. The sample comprises about 190,000 clones, around 8% of which are singletons, and approximately 0.85% rests with the top ten. The sequenced sample consisted of central memory CD4+ T cells from blood. The receptors were sampled from a woman aged 40 to 49 with type 1 diabetes. Each CDR3 is given with its conserved first and last residue. The D gene is left open where the match is weak. Size is stated for part of the rows, as once, few or many counts, or as a class when the clone is expanded.

D	size	V	J	CDR3	DNA
.	.	TRBV29-1	TRBJ2-3	CSARDMIEDTQYF	TGCAGCGCAAGGGACATGATCGAAGATACGCAGTATTTT
TRBD2	.	TRBV28	TRBJ2-4	CASTRRGGPNIQYF	TGTGCCAGCACCCGTCGCGGGGGGCCAAACATTCAGTACTTC
.	.	TRBV7-9	TRBJ2-3	CASSLDSRDTDTQYF	TGTGCCAGCAGCTTAGACTCCAGGGACACAGATACGCAGTATTTT
.	many	TRBV28	TRBJ2-5	CASSLYPGTSQETQYF	TGTGCCAGCAGTCTCTACCCCGGGACATCCCAAGAGACCCAGTACTTC
TRBD1	few	TRBV4-3	TRBJ2-6	CASSRHLAGQGVSGANVLTF	TGCGCCAGCAGCCGTCACCTCGCGGGACAGGGGGTTTCTGGGGCCAACGTCCTGACTTTC
TRBD1	many	TRBV23-1	TRBJ1-5	CASSGQGDQPQHF	TGCGCCAGCTCTGGACAGGGCGATCAGCCCCAGCATTTT
.	.	TRBV28	TRBJ1-2	CASSGPPGHNYGYTF	TGTGCCAGCAGTGGACCCCCGGGACACAACTATGGCTACACCTTC
TRBD1	.	TRBV10-3	TRBJ1-2	CAIRETRDRVEGYTF	TGTGCCATCCGCGAGACCCGGGACAGGGTTGAAGGCTACACCTTC
TRBD2	few	TRBV5-4	TRBJ2-1	CASRTGGSGSYNEQFF	TGTGCCAGCAGAACCGGCGGGAGTGGCTCCTACAATGAGCAGTTCTTC
TRBD1	.	TRBV4-3	TRBJ1-4	CASSQGQGGEEKLFF	TGCGCCAGCAGCCAAGGGCAGGGGGGAGAGGAAAAACTGTTTTTT
.	few	TRBV7-9	TRBJ2-5	CASSLGGLAAQETQYF	TGTGCCAGCAGCTTAGGGGGGCTAGCGGCACAAGAGACCCAGTACTTC
.	.	TRBV28	TRBJ2-2	CASSPPGLSTGELFF	TGTGCCAGCAGTCCCCCGGGACTTTCGACCGGGGAGCTGTTTTTT
.	many	TRBV6-5	TRBJ2-3	CASSTARDTQYF	TGTGCCAGCAGTACTGCAAGAGATACGCAGTATTTT
.	few	TRBV30	TRBJ2-5	CAWSGQQGRKTQYF	TGTGCCTGGAGTGGTCAGCAAGGGAGGAAGACCCAGTACTTC
.	.	TRBV10-3	TRBJ2-7	CASSQAYEQYF	TGTGCCAGCTCCCAGGCCTACGAGCAGTACTTC
.	.	TRBV9	TRBJ2-7	CASSVGSSGSYEQYF	TGTGCCAGCAGCGTAGGGAGTAGCGGCTCCTACGAGCAGTACTTC